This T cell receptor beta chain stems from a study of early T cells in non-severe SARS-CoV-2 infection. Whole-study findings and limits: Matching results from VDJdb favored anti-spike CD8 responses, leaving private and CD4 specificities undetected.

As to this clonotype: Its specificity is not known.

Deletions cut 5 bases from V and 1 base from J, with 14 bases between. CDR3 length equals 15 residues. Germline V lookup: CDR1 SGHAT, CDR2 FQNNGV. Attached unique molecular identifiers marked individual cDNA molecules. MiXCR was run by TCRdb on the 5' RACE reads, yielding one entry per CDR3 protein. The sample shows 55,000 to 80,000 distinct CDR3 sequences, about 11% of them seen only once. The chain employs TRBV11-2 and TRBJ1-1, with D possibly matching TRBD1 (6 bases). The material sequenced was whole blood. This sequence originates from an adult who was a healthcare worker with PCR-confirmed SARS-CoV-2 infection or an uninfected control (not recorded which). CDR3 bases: TGTGCCAGCAGCATAACAGGGTCCGCGAACACTGAAGCTTTCTTT. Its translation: CASSITGSANTEAFF.